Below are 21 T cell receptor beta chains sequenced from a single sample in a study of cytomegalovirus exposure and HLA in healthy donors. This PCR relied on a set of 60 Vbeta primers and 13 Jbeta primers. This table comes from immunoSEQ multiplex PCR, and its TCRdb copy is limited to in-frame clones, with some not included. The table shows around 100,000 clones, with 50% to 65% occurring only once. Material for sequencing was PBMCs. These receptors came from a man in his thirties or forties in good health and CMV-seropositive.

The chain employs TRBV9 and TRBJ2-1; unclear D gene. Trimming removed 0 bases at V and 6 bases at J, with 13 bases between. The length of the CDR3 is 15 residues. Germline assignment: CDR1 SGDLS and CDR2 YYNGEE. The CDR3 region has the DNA TGTGCCAGCAGCGTAGCTACCTCCTGGGCCAATGAGCAGTTCTTC. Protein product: CASSVATSWANEQFF.

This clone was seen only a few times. CDR3 sequence reads: CATEQGSSEKLFF. CDR3 coding DNA: TGTGCCACAGAACAGGGGTCAAGTGAAAAACTGTTTTTT. The chain is built from TRBV6-1 and TRBJ1-4; 7 bases agree with TRBD1. The CDR3 has 13 amino acids. V was clipped by 10 bases and J by 7 bases; unmatched bases: 9. Germline CDR1 is MNHNS and CDR2 is SASEGT.

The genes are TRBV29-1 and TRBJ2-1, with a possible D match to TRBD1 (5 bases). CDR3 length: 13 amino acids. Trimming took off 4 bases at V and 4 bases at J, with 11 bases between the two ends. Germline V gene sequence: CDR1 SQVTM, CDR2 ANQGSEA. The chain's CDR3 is CSVVWTTYNEQFF. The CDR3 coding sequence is TGCAGCGTTGTCTGGACAACGTACAATGAGCAGTTCTTC.

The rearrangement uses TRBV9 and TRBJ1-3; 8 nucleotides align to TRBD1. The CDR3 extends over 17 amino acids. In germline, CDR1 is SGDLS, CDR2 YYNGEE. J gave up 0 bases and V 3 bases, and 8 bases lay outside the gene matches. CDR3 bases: TGTGCCAGCAGCGGCCGGACAGGGACCCCCTCTGGAAACACCATATATTTT. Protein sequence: CASSGRTGTPSGNTIYF. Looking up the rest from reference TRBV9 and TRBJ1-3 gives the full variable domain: DSGVTQTPKHLITATGQRVTLRCSPRSGDLSVYWYQQSLDQGLQFLIQYYNGEERAKGNILERFSAQQFPDLHSELNLSSLELGDSALYFCASSGRTGTPSGNTIYFGEGSWLTVV.

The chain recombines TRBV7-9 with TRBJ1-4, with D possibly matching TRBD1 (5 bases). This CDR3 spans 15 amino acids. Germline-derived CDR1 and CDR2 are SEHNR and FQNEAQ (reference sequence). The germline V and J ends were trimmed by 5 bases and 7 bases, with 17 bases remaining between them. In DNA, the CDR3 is TGTGCCAGCAGCCAGCCGGGGAGGGGAAGTGAAAAACTGTTTTTT. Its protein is CASSQPGRGSEKLFF.

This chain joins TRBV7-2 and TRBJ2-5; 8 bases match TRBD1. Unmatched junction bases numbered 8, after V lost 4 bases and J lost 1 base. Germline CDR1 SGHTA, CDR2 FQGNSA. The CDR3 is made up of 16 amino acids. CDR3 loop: CASSSMGTGGQETQYF. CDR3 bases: TGTGCCAGCAGCTCTATGGGCACAGGGGGCCAAGAGACCCAGTACTTC.

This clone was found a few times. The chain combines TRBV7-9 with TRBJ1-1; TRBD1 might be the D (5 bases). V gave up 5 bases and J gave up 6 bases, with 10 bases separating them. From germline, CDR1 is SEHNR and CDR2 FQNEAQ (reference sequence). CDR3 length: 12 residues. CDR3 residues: CASSLGESEAFF. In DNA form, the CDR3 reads TGTGCCAGCAGCCTAGGGGAGTCTGAAGCTTTCTTT. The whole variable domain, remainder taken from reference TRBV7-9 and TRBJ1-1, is DTGVSQNPRHKITKRGQNVTFRCDPISEHNRLYWYRQTLGQGPEFLTYFQNEAQLEKSRLLSDRFSAERPKGSFSTLEIQRTEQGDSAMYLCASSLGESEAFFGQGTRLTVV.

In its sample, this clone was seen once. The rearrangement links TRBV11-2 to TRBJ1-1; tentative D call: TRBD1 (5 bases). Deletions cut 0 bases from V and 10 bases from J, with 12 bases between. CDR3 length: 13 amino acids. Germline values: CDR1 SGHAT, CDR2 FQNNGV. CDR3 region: CASSLDQGLRAFF. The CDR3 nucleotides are TGTGCCAGCAGCTTAGATCAGGGCCTGAGAGCTTTCTTT.

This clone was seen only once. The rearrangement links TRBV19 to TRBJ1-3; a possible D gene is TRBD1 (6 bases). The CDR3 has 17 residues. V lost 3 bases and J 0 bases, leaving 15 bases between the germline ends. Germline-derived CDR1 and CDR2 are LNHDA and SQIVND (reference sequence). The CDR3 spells CASSIPPTGSSGNTIYF. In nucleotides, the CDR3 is TGTGCCAGTAGTATCCCCCCTACAGGGTCCTCTGGAAACACCATATATTTT. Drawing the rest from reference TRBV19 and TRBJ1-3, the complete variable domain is DGGITQSPKYLFRKEGQNVTLSCEQNLNHDAMYWYRQDPGQGLRLIYYSQIVNDFQKGDIAEGYSVSREKKESFPLTVTSAQKNPTAFYLCASSIPPTGSSGNTIYFGEGSWLTVV.

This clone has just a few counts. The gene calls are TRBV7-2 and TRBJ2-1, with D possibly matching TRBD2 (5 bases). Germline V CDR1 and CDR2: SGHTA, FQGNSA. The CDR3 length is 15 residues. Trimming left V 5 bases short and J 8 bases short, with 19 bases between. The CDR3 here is CASSPPGPLRDEQFF. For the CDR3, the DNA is TGTGCCAGCAGCCCCCCCGGGCCCTTGCGGGATGAGCAGTTCTTC.

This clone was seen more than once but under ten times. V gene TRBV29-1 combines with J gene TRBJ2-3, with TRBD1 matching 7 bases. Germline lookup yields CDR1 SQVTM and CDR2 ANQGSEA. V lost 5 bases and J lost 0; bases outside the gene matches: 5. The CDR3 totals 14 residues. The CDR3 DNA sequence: TGCAGCGTTAGAACAGGGGCTAGCACAGATACGCAGTATTTT. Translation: CSVRTGASTDTQYF.

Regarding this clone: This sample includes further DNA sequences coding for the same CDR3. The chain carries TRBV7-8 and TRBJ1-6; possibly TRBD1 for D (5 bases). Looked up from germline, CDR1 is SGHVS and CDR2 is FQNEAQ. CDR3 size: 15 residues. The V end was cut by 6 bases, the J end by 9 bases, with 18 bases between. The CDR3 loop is CASRQLGGTSSPLHF. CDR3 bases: TGTGCCAGCAGACAGCTGGGGGGTACGAGTTCACCCCTCCACTTT.

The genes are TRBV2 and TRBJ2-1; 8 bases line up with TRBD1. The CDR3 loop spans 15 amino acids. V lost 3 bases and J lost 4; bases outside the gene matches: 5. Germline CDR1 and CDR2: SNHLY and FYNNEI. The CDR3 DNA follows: TGTGCCAGCAGTGAGTTTGGGACAGGATACAATGAGCAGTTCTTC. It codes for CASSEFGTGYNEQFF.

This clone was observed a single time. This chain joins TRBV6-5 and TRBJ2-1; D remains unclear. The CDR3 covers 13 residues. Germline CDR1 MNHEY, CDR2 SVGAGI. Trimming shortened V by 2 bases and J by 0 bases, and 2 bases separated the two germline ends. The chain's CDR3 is CASSYRSYNEQFF. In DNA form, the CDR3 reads TGTGCCAGCAGTTACCGCTCCTACAATGAGCAGTTCTTC.

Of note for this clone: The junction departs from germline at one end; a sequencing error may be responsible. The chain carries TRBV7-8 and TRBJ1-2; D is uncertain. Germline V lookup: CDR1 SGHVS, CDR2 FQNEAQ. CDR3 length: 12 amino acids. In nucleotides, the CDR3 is TGTGCCAGCAGCTCCGACACTTATGTCTACACCTTC. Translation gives CASSSDTYVYTF.

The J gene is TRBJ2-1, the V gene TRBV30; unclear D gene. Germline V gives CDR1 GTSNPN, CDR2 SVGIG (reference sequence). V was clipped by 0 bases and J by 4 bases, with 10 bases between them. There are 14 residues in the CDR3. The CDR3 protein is CAWSVLGSYNEQFF. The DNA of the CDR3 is TGTGCCTGGAGTGTACTGGGCAGTTACAATGAGCAGTTCTTC.

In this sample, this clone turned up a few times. As DNA, the CDR3 is TGTGCCAGTAGTGCCCAGCGGGCTCTCTACGAGCAGTACTTC. This gives the protein CASSAQRALYEQYF. This chain connects TRBV19 to TRBJ2-7; possibly TRBD2 for D (6 bases). The CDR3 totals 14 residues. Germline assignment: CDR1 LNHDA and CDR2 SQIVND (reference sequence). The V and J ends lost 5 bases and 3 bases respectively, with 14 bases between them.

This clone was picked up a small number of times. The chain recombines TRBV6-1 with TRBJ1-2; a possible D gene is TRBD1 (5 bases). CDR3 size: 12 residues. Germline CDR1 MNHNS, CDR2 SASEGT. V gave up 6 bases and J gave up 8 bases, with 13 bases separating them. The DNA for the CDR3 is TGTGCCAGCAGCGGGGGGGTCTGGGGCTACACCTTC. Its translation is CASSGGVWGYTF.

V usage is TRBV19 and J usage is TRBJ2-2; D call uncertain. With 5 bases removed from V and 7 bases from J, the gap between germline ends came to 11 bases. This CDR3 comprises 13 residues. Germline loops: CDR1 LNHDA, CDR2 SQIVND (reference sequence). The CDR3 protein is CASSVLVYGELFF. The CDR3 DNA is TGTGCCAGTAGTGTCCTAGTTTACGGGGAGCTGTTTTTT.

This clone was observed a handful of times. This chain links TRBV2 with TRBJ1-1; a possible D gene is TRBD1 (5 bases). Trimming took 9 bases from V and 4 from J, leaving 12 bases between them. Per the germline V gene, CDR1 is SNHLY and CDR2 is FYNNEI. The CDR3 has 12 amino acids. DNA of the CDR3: TGTGCCAGTGAAGGAGGGGTCACTGAAGCTTTCTTT. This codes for CASEGGVTEAFF.

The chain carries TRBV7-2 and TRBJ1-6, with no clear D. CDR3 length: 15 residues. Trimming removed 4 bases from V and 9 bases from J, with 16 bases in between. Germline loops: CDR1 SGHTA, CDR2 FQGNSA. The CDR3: CASSYRHGLGSPLHF. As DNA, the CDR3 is TGTGCCAGCAGCTACAGACACGGTCTCGGTTCACCCCTCCACTTT.